This TCR beta chain emerged from a study of T cell clones after liver transplantation. Study-wide context: Tolerance: complete withdrawal held at least one year, liver enzymes staying within twice normal.

CD3+CD4+ and CD3+CD8+ cells were FACS-sorted from thawed unstimulated PBMCs. Trimming took 3 bases from V and 5 from J; bases not matched to a gene: 6. The CDR3 is 15 amino acids. CDR1 SGHNT and CDR2 YYREEE come from the germline V gene (reference sequence). TCRdb keeps only in-frame clones here, not all; method: immunoSEQ multiplex PCR. The sample has fewer than 65,000 clones, 60% to 80% seen once. The chain uses TRBV5-4 and TRBJ2-2, with TRBD1 identical over 8 bases. Sequencing was performed on CD4+ T cells from blood, taken at the 22-month timepoint. The sequence derives from a human patient who received a liver transplant. These T cells may partly come from the graft donor. CDR3 sequence: CASSSGTGGTGELFF. DNA of the CDR3: TGTGCCAGCAGCTCGGGGACAGGTGGGACCGGGGAGCTGTTTTTT.